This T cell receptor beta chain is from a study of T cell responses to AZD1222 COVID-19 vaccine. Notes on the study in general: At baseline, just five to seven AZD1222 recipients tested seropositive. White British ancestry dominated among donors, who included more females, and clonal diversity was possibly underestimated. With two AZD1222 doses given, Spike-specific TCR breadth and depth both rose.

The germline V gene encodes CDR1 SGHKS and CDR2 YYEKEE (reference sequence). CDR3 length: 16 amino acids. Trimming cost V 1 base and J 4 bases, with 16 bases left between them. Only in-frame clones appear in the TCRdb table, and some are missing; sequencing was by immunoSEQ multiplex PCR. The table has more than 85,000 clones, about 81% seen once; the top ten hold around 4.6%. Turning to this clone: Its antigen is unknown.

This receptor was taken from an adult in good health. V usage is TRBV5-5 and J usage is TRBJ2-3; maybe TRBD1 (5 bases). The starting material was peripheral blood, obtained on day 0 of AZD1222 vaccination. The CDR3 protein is CASSLYGRAVSDTQYF. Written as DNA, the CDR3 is TGTGCCAGCAGCTTGTATGGCAGGGCAGTATCAGATACGCAGTATTTT.